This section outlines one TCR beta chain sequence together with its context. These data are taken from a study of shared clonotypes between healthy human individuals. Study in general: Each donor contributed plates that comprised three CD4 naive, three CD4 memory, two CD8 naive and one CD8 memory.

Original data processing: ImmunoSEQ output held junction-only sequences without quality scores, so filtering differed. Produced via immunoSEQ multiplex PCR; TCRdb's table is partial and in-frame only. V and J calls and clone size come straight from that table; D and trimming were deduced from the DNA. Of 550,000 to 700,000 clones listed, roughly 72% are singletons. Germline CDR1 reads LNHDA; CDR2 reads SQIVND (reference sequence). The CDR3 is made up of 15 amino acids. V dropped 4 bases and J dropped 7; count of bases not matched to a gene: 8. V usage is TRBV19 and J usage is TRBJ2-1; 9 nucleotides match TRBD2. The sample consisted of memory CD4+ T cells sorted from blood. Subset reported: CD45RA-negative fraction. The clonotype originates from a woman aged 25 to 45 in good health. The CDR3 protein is CASSKAGGPWNEQFF. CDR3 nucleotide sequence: TGTGCCAGTAGTAAGGCGGGAGGGCCCTGGAATGAGCAGTTCTTC.